There are a few counts of the clone carrying this T cell receptor beta chain. Between the trimmed V and J ends, which lost 5 bases and 11 bases, there was a span of 15 bases. Germline CDR1 MNHEY, CDR2 SVGAGI. CDR3 length: 12 residues. TCRdb passed the RT-PCR reads through MiXCR, listing each CDR3 protein once. The data contain more than 550,000 distinct CDR3 sequences, more than 13% of them singletons. The sample consisted of memory CD4+ T cells from blood. The source of this sequence is a female donor in good health, serving as a healthy control. The chain combines TRBV6-5 with TRBJ1-1; D ambiguous. The CDR3 DNA follows: TGTGCCAGCAGTCCCGACAATTTCGGGGCTTTCTTT. As protein: CASSPDNFGAFF.